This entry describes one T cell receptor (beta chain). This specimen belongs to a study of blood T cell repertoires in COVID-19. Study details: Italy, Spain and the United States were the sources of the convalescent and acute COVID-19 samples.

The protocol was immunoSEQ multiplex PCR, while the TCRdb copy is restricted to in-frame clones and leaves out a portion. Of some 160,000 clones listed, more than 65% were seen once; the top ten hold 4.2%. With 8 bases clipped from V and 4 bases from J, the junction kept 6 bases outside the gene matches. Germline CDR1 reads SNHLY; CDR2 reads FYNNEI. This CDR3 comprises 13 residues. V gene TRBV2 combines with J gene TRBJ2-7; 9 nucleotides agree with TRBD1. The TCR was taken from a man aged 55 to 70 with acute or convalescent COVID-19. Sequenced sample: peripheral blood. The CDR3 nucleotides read TGTGCCAGCGGACAGGGGCCTGGATACGAGCAGTACTTC. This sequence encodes CASGQGPGYEQYF.